This is a list of T cell receptor beta chains from one sample in a study of shared T cell receptors in the human thymus. Assay: immunoSEQ multiplex PCR; the TCRdb copy retains only in-frame clones and omits some. The sample shows some 700,000 clones, around nine tenths of them seen only once. The sample also formed part of further work on human thymus T cells.

What was sequenced was thymocytes. These receptors came from a boy under two years old with a congenital heart defect. The CDR3 runs from the conserved cysteine through the conserved F or W. A D gene is named only where the DNA matches it firmly. Clone sizes are given selectively: once, few, many, or a class where the clone is expanded.

v_gene	j_gene	abundance	d_gene	CDR3nt	CDR3aa
TRBV28	TRBJ1-5	-	TRBD1	TGTGCCAGCAGTTTAGAGTCTTCCGGACAGGGTAAACTTGTTAGCAATCAGCCCCAGCATTTT	CASSLESSGQGKLVSNQPQHF
TRBV6-5	TRBJ1-2	-	-	TGTGCCAGCAGTTACTCGGCACGCCCCAACTATGGCTACACCTTC	CASSYSARPNYGYTF
TRBV28	TRBJ2-1	-	TRBD2	TGTGCCAGCAGTAACGATTTTAGGACTAGTGGAAACAATGAGCAGTTCTTC	CASSNDFRTSGNNEQFF
TRBV27	TRBJ1-3	-	-	TGTGCCAGCAGTTTAAGCAGGGATGGAAACACCATATATTTT	CASSLSRDGNTIYF
TRBV29-1	TRBJ1-2	-	-	TGCAGCGCCAAGGGGGCTAACTATGGCTACACCTTC	CSAKGANYGYTF
TRBV6-6	TRBJ2-7	-	-	TGTGCCAGCAGCCCCCTCGCGGGCCTTGCTTACGAGCAGTACTTC	CASSPLAGLAYEQYF
TRBV27	TRBJ1-6	-	-	TGTGCCAGCAGTTTATCTGGACCGGGGGGTAGGCCCCTCCACTTT	CASSLSGPGGRPLHF
TRBV11-2	TRBJ2-3	few	TRBD2	TGTGCCAGCAGCGCAGCCGGGACTAGCGGGAGAGTGGGGACAGATACGCAGTATTTT	CASSAAGTSGRVGTDTQYF
TRBV12-2	TRBJ2-2	-	-	TGTGCAAGTCGCTTAACTCGAGTGAACACCGGGGAGCTGTTTTTT	CASRLTRVNTGELFF
TRBV7-9	TRBJ2-5	-	-	TGTGCCAGCAGCTCCCACCGGGTGCGGAGATACCAAGAGACCCAGTACTTC	CASSSHRVRRYQETQYF
TRBV4-1	TRBJ2-3	-	-	TGCGCCAGCAGCCAAGACGATAGCAGGGAACGCACAGATACGCAGTATTTT	CASSQDDSRERTDTQYF
TRBV5-6	TRBJ2-2	-	-	TGTGCCAGCACCACCGGGGGGCAGGGAAGGGCCGGGGAGCTGTTTTTT	CASTTGGQGRAGELFF
TRBV27	TRBJ2-7	-	-	TGTGCCAGCAGTTTATCCGGACAGAGCGAGCAGTACTTC	CASSLSGQSEQYF
TRBV9	TRBJ2-2	-	-	TGTGCCAGCAGCGTAATTACAGCCGGGGAGCTGTTTTTT	CASSVITAGELFF
TRBV14	TRBJ2-2	-	TRBD2	TGTGCCAGCAGCCAAAGCCGGACATACCCGACTAGCGACGATGGCACCGGGGAGCTGTTTTTT	CASSQSRTYPTSDDGTGELFF
TRBV28	TRBJ2-5	-	TRBD2	TGTGCCAGCAGTTTCCGCCCCCCTAGCGGGGAAGAGACCCAGTACTTC	CASSFRPPSGEETQYF
TRBV6-5	TRBJ2-7	-	-	TGTGCCAGCAGTGGGTTAGGGGGGGTCAACGAGCAGTACTTC	CASSGLGGVNEQYF
TRBV14	TRBJ2-7	-	TRBD1	TGTGCCAGCAGCCAGAAAAACCGGGACAGGGTAACCCCCTACGAGCAGTACTTC	CASSQKNRDRVTPYEQYF
TRBV5-1	TRBJ2-1	-	TRBD2	TGCGCCAGCAGCTTGGGCCTGCGGGAGGATGGCTACAATGAGCAGTTCTTC	CASSLGLREDGYNEQFF
TRBV15	TRBJ1-5	-	-	TGTGCCACCAGCAGAGATTCGGACAGACTTAGCAATCAGCCCCAGCATTTT	CATSRDSDRLSNQPQHF
TRBV11-3	TRBJ2-1	-	-	TGTGCCAGCAGCCGGTCCAATGAGCAGTTCTTC	CASSRSNEQFF
TRBV27	TRBJ1-2	-	-	TGTGCCAGCAGTCTTTCCACAGAGGGCGCGTATGGCTACACCTTC	CASSLSTEGAYGYTF
TRBV27	TRBJ2-7	-	-	TGTGCCAGCAGTTCCGGACCGGGACACAAGGGGTCCGAGCAGTACTTC	CASSSGPGHKGSEQYF
TRBV28	TRBJ1-5	-	-	TGTGCCAGCAGTCTTAATAGCAATCAGCCCCAGCATTTT	CASSLNSNQPQHF
TRBV4-1	TRBJ2-3	-	-	TGCGCCAGCAGCCAAGAAGGAGTCGGAGATACGCAGTATTTT	CASSQEGVGDTQYF
TRBV4-2	TRBJ2-7	-	TRBD2	TGTGCCAGCAGCCAAGATAGGAGGGCTAGCGGGGACCGCTACGAGCAGTACTTC	CASSQDRRASGDRYEQYF
TRBV27	TRBJ2-7	once	-	TGTGCCAGCAGGGGTGGCGCAGGGACCTACGAGCAGTACTTC	CASRGGAGTYEQYF
TRBV27	TRBJ1-5	-	TRBD1	TGTGCCAGCAGTCAATGGACAGGCCATCAGCCCCAGCATTTT	CASSQWTGHQPQHF
TRBV28	TRBJ2-5	-	-	TGTGCCAGCAGTTTAGAGACAGATTCAGACCAAGAGACCCAGTACTTC	CASSLETDSDQETQYF
TRBV7-8	TRBJ2-1	-	TRBD1	TGTGCCAGCAGCCGGTGCCGGGACAGGGACGACAATGAGCAGTTCTTC	CASSRCRDRDDNEQFF
TRBV19	TRBJ2-2	-	-	TGTGCCAGTAGTATTGGGGAGGATCCCACCGGGGAGCTGTTTTTT	CASSIGEDPTGELFF
TRBV14	TRBJ2-7	-	-	TGTGCCAGCAGCCAAGAGAGGCGGCCAGGGGAGAACTACGAGCAGTACTTC	CASSQERRPGENYEQYF
TRBV7-6	TRBJ2-7	-	TRBD2	TGTGCCAGCAGCTTAAGGACTAGCGGGTCACCCTACGAGCAGTACTTC	CASSLRTSGSPYEQYF
TRBV28	TRBJ2-1	-	TRBD1	TGTGCCAGCAGTTTACCCGGGACAGGGCCGAACAATGAGCAGTTCTTC	CASSLPGTGPNNEQFF
TRBV5-5	TRBJ2-7	-	-	TGTGCCAGCAGCTGGAGGTCCGGGACTCCCGCCTACGAGCAGTACTTC	CASSWRSGTPAYEQYF
TRBV7-6	TRBJ2-4	-	-	TGTGCCAGCAGCTACAACGCCGGCGCCCCCCCTTCACGGGTAGCCAAAAACATTCAGTACTTC	CASSYNAGAPPSRVAKNIQYF
TRBV6-5	TRBJ1-2	-	-	TGTGCCAGCAGCCCCTTTTCAACACAAAACTATGGCTACACCTTC	CASSPFSTQNYGYTF
TRBV28	TRBJ2-3	once	TRBD2	TGTGCCAGCAGTTTGGCGACTAGCGGTGTAAGCACAGATACGCAGTATTTT	CASSLATSGVSTDTQYF
TRBV18	TRBJ2-7	-	-	TGTGCCAGCTCACCTTCGACGACAGCCACCTACGAGCAGTACTTC	CASSPSTTATYEQYF
TRBV9	TRBJ1-1	few	TRBD1	TGTGCCAGCAGCACATCCAAACAGGGGGCAAACACTGAAGCTTTCTTT	CASSTSKQGANTEAFF
TRBV19	TRBJ2-7	once	TRBD1	TGTGCCAGTAGAGGGACAGATTACGAGCAGTACTTC	CASRGTDYEQYF
TRBV18	TRBJ2-5	-	TRBD2	TGTGCCAGCTCGCCCGGGACTAGCGGGGTCCAAGAGACCCAGTACTTC	CASSPGTSGVQETQYF
TRBV15	TRBJ1-1	-	-	TGTGCCACGGAGGGAGGGATGAACACTGAAGCTTTCTTT	CATEGGMNTEAFF
TRBV28	TRBJ2-5	-	-	TGTGCCAGCAGAGAGGCGGGACGGGAGACCCAGTACTTC	CASREAGRETQYF
TRBV6-4	TRBJ1-5	-	-	TGTGCCAGCAGTGACTCCCCTGGCAATCAGCCCCAGCATTTT	CASSDSPGNQPQHF
TRBV27	TRBJ1-5	-	TRBD1	TGTGCCAGCAGTTCGACAGGGGGCAATCAGCCCCAGCATTTT	CASSSTGGNQPQHF
TRBV12-5	TRBJ2-1	-	TRBD2	TGTGCTAGTGGTCCGGAAGGCGGGAGGGCCTCCTACAATGAGCAGTTCTTC	CASGPEGGRASYNEQFF
TRBV27	TRBJ2-1	few	-	TGTGCCAGCAGTCCCCCCTTTCGATCGTTCAGGGGTGTCAAATTCTACAATGAGCAGTTCTTC	CASSPPFRSFRGVKFYNEQFF
TRBV5-1	TRBJ2-3	-	-	TGCGCCAGCACGCAGACCCCCCAGGACAAAATCACAGATACGCAGTATTTT	CASTQTPQDKITDTQYF
TRBV30	TRBJ2-5	-	TRBD1	TGTGCCTGGAGTGTACCAGGCAGGGGGCCGGAGACCCAGTACTTC	CAWSVPGRGPETQYF
TRBV6-5	TRBJ2-7	-	TRBD2	TGTGCCAGCAGTTACTCGATTGGGACTAGCGGCTACGAGCAGTACTTC	CASSYSIGTSGYEQYF
TRBV7-9	TRBJ2-7	once	TRBD1	TGTGCCAGCGTGGGACAGTTCTACGAGCAGTACTTC	CASVGQFYEQYF
TRBV5-1	TRBJ2-1	-	-	TGCGCCAGCAGCTTGGCCTCGGGACTTGACAATGAGCAGTTCTTC	CASSLASGLDNEQFF
TRBV5-6	TRBJ1-3	-	-	TGTGCCAGCAGCGAGCGGCGGGGTGGAGGGCCTGGAAACACCATATATTTT	CASSERRGGGPGNTIYF